The entry below gives a single T cell receptor beta chain sequence along with its context. Its cognate antigen is unknown. This sample was taken from a study of shared clonotypes between healthy human individuals. V was cut by 4 bases and J by 3 bases, with 12 bases left in between. The CDR3 loop spans 14 amino acids. The V gene's germline CDR1 is SEHNR and CDR2 FQNEAQ (reference sequence). General study findings and limits: Shared clonotypes: roughly 4.7% naive CD4, under 4% naive CD8, around 2.4% memory CD4, under 0.5% memory CD8. In the sorted subsets, rarefaction showed sequencing was incomplete despite large depth.

Across several immunoSEQ plates, the genomic DNA of each subset was split evenly. The data were produced by immunoSEQ multiplex PCR, yet TCRdb's version contains in-frame clones alone and is incomplete. Of some 2,400,000 clones in the sample, approximately 95% were seen once. Sequencing was performed on naive CD4+ T cells sorted from blood. Sample subset: CD45RA+ positively selected. The origin of this receptor is a man younger than 35 in good health. V usage is TRBV7-9 and J usage is TRBJ1-2, with a tentative D call TRBD1 (5 bases). CDR3 bases: TGTGCCAGCAGCTATGATGGGGGGGACTATGGCTACACCTTC. It codes for CASSYDGGDYGYTF.